These T cell receptor beta chains were read from a single sample in a study of liver allograft versus peripheral blood T cells. TCRdb processed the reads anew with MiXCR; each CDR3 protein has one entry. Of some 9,200 distinct CDR3 sequences listed, over 14% are singletons. The receptors come from a human patient who had a liver transplant. Some T cells may originate from the graft donor. Both conserved end residues are part of each CDR3. Each record gives: D gene, clone size, V gene, J gene, CDR3 protein, CDR3 DNA. A D gene is named only where the DNA matches it firmly. Only part of the rows carry a size: once, few, many, or a class if the clone is expanded.

NA,few,TRBV3-1,TRBJ1-5,CASSQTGNQPQHF,TGTGCCAGCAGCCAAACAGGCAATCAGCCCCAGCATTTT
NA,NA,TRBV19,TRBJ2-3,CASSIGQSSVSTDTQYF,TGTGCCAGTAGTATAGGCCAGTCTAGCGTTAGCACAGATACGCAGTATTTT
NA,NA,TRBV7-2,TRBJ1-1,CASSLNPGGTEAFF,TGTGCCAGCAGCTTAAACCCGGGAGGCACTGAAGCTTTCTTT
TRBD2,many,TRBV7-2,TRBJ2-7,CASSSRLAAYEQYF,TGTGCCAGCAGCTCTAGACTAGCAGCCTACGAGCAGTACTTC
NA,medium-sized,TRBV30,TRBJ1-2,CAWASGSGYGYTF,TGTGCCTGGGCGTCAGGGAGCGGTTATGGCTACACCTTC
TRBD1,many,TRBV6-5,TRBJ2-3,CASRRQGLGDTQYF,TGTGCCAGCAGAAGACAGGGGCTAGGAGATACGCAGTATTTT
NA,medium-sized,TRBV29-1,TRBJ1-2,CSVGDTSNYGYTF,TGCAGCGTTGGGGACACCTCTAACTATGGCTACACCTTC
NA,few,TRBV6-5,TRBJ2-3,CASSYSKRVTDTQYF,TGTGCCAGCAGTTACTCGAAGCGGGTCACAGATACGCAGTATTTT
NA,few,TRBV7-9,TRBJ2-1,CASSYQGRNEQFF,TGTGCCAGCAGCTACCAGGGGAGGAATGAGCAGTTCTTC
TRBD2,NA,TRBV7-9,TRBJ2-3,CASSPGGATDTQYF,TGTGCCAGCAGCCCCGGGGGGGCCACAGATACGCAGTATTTT
TRBD2,NA,TRBV12-3/TRBV12-4,TRBJ2-1,CASSLKREGLNEQFF,TGTGCCAGCAGTTTAAAGCGGGAGGGCCTAAATGAGCAGTTCTTC
NA,once,TRBV3-1,TRBJ1-4,CASSPRAFYEKLFF,TGTGCCAGCAGCCCCAGAGCCTTTTATGAAAAACTGTTTTTT
NA,medium-sized,TRBV6-6,TRBJ1-6,CASSLGYNSPLHF,TGTGCCAGCAGTTTAGGATATAATTCACCCCTCCACTTT
TRBD1,NA,TRBV18,TRBJ1-1,CASSPRPTGMNTEAFF,TGTGCCAGCTCACCCCGACCGACAGGGATGAACACTGAAGCTTTCTTT
NA,few,TRBV14,TRBJ1-5,CASSLTINQPQHF,TGTGCCAGCAGCCTGACAATCAATCAGCCCCAGCATTTT
TRBD2,few,TRBV20-1,TRBJ2-1,CSATSGSSYNEQFF,TGCAGTGCTACGAGCGGGAGCTCCTACAATGAGCAGTTCTTC
NA,few,TRBV20-1,TRBJ2-5,CSAPQWEVQETQYF,TGCAGTGCCCCCCAGTGGGAGGTCCAAGAGACCCAGTACTTC
NA,medium-sized,TRBV28,TRBJ1-5,CASSRSNQPQHF,TGTGCCAGCAGTCGGAGCAATCAGCCCCAGCATTTT
NA,medium-sized,TRBV6-2/TRBV6-3,TRBJ1-2,CASSLALRDESYGYTF,TGTGCCAGCAGTTTAGCTCTCCGGGACGAAAGCTATGGCTACACCTTC
TRBD1,NA,TRBV9,TRBJ1-1,CASSVTPQGTAFF,TGTGCCAGCAGCGTGACGCCACAGGGGACAGCTTTCTTT
TRBD2,many,TRBV20-1,TRBJ2-7,CSARDGGLAGVMDEQYF,TGCAGTGCTAGAGATGGAGGACTAGCGGGAGTAATGGACGAGCAGTACTTC
NA,NA,TRBV20-1,TRBJ1-1,CSASRAFF,TGCAGTGCTAGCAGAGCTTTCTTT